The present entry profiles one T cell receptor beta chain with its context. The target of this receptor is not known. Per-base qualities were not stored, and no clone one base away is much larger. The data stem from a study of blood T cells in healthy people across ages (dated by TCRdb to the mid-2010s). Notes on the research overall: Template switching captured roughly one uniquely barcoded TCR beta cDNA molecule per two T cells in model experiments. Age-related changes in TCR beta repertoire diversity were measured in the study by deep sequencing normalized with unique cDNA molecular identifiers. The donors were split into four age groups: young (average about 15 years), middle-aged (over 35), aged (more than 60) and long-lived (over 75). To avoid experimental bias, donors of different ages were distributed randomly across sequencing lanes. Using the same blood draw, the study looked at two additional independent replicas of 1 million unique cDNA reads for two donors, one aged 18 to 30 and the other aged 80 or older. Here is what the overall study found, with its caveats: Observed TCR beta diversity per million T cells fell roughly linearly with age, and a significant reduction was already apparent by age roughly 41. Donor CMV infection status was unknown, potentially confounding age-related changes in expanded clonotypes. Since profiling was done on bulk unsorted PBMCs, naive and antigen-experienced compartments could not be conclusively compared. A strong correlation was found between observed TCR beta diversity and the percentage of naive T cells measured by flow cytometry. Compared with the aged group, the long-lived group had more naive CD4+ T cells, fewer expanded clones and increased TCR diversity, a pattern suggesting age selection. Total diversity estimates from one million sequenced T cells were considered lower bounds and underestimates.

Trimming at the junction amounts to 1 base on V and 2 bases on J, and the germline ends lie 16 bases apart. CDR1 and CDR2, looked up from the germline V gene, are SGHVS and FNYEAQ. The CDR3 has 17 amino acids, counting the end cysteine and phenylalanine. This entry keeps only the CDR3 DNA: 51 bases, framed from base 1. The protocol used for the library was 5' RACE. The instrument given in TCRdb is Illumina HiSeq 2500. A second 7 to 11 cycle PCR used a sample-barcoded 5' primer and a J-beta primer mix. A template-switch 5' adaptor carrying 12 random nucleotides introduced a unique molecular identifier onto each TCR beta cDNA molecule. Each sample yielded at least 2.5 million CDR3-containing paired-end reads. First-strand cDNA synthesis was performed from all RNA using the Mint cDNA synthesis kit, with priming by a TRBC-specific oligonucleotide. Following uracil-DNA glycosylase treatment, all cDNA underwent a first 18-cycle PCR with the universal primers M1SS and BC2_uni_R. Per the source publication's procedure: For normalization, 1 million high-quality reads, each with a distinct molecular identifier, were randomly selected from each sample. Reads with shared molecular identifiers were discarded instead of being binned into consensus sequences. MiTCR, set to a Q25 quality threshold and the strictest error-elimination algorithm, was used for CDR3 identification, clonotype clustering and error correction. Lower-bound total TCR beta diversity was estimated with a nonparametric unseen species model using Euler transformation. TCRdb's own reprocessing of the public reads used fastp at Q25 and MiXCR and kept productive beta chains. Rows matching on CDR3 protein sequence are summarized as one entry with the most common DNA and genes. Clone size and V and J calls follow TCRdb, not the original study. This sample is represented by fewer than 800,000 distinct CDR3 sequences; 32% of them were singletons. Just over 15% of the sample comes from the top ten.

Systemically healthy Caucasian individuals from Russia, some 40 in total and aged roughly 6 to 100 years, were included as donors. Each donor gave ten milliliters of peripheral blood, drawn into EDTA-treated Vacutainer tubes. Ficoll-Paque density-gradient centrifugation was used to isolate PBMCs, with at least 6.5 million per sample. Trizol reagent was used to extract total RNA from the PBMCs, yielding at least 5 micrograms per sample. Naive CD45RAhigh/CD27high T cell percentages were measured by flow cytometry on a PBMC aliquot from every donor. Input material: blood. The rearrangement combines TRBV7-6 with TRBJ2-3; the D gene cannot be named for sure. The clonotype comes from a woman of 80 years or more in good health. Donor details come from another sample of the same person, matched by shared clones. The CDR3 sequence is CASSLGPLGKLTDTQYF. The DNA sequence is given as TGTGCCAGCAGCTTAGGGCCGCTAGGCAAACTCACAGATACGCAGTATTTT.